One sample yielded the 22 T cell receptor beta chains listed below, sequenced in a study of blood T cell repertoires in COVID-19. Repertoires were generated with immunoSEQ multiplex PCR, while TCRdb's copy carries only in-frame clones and drops some. The sample has approximately 500,000 clones, roughly nine tenths seen once; the top ten hold roughly 8%. Sequencing used peripheral blood. These receptor sequences come from a woman between 45 and 65 years old with COVID-19, enrolled during active disease.

The sample holds a few counts of this clone. The J gene is TRBJ1-2, the V gene TRBV2; D gene ambiguous. The CDR3 has 13 residues. The ends were cut back, 5 bases at V and 2 bases at J, with 9 bases in the middle. CDR1 and CDR2 (germline): SNHLY, FYNNEI. CDR3 in amino acids: CASSQRGNYGYTF. CDR3 nucleotides: TGTGCCAGCAGTCAACGAGGGAACTATGGCTACACCTTC.

The rearrangement joins TRBV3-1 (or the pseudogene TRBV3-2) to TRBJ1-3; 7 positions match TRBD1. This CDR3 spans 16 amino acids. The ends lost 4 bases at V and 1 base at J; junction bases unmatched: 7. Germline lookup yields CDR1 LGHDT and CDR2 YNNKEL (reference sequence). CDR3 DNA sequence: TGTGCCAGCAGCCGTTTCAACAGGGGTTCTGGAAACACCATATATTTT. This translates into CASSRFNRGSGNTIYF.

The chain recombines TRBV27 with TRBJ2-2; 13 bases are a match to TRBD2. The CDR3 loop spans 15 amino acids. The trim removed 6 bases at V and 6 bases at J, leaving 4 bases unmatched. CDR1 is MNHEY and CDR2 is SMNVEV in the germline V gene (reference sequence). Written as DNA, the CDR3 is TGTGCCAGCAGGGTCACTAGCGGGGGGGCCGGGGAGCTGTTTTTT. Amino acids: CASRVTSGGAGELFF.

The chain uses TRBV11-2 and TRBJ2-7; D is unresolved. CDR3 length equals 17 residues. Germline loops: CDR1 SGHAT, CDR2 FQNNGV. V shed 5 bases and J shed 7 bases, with 27 bases lying between them. CDR3 in amino acids: CASSIGRRPSRFWEQYF. Written as DNA, the CDR3 is TGTGCCAGCAGCATTGGTCGGCGGCCGTCCCGCTTTTGGGAGCAGTACTTC.

The chain employs TRBV7-8 and TRBJ2-1, with a tentative D call TRBD2 (7 bases). Germline CDR1 SGHVS, CDR2 FQNEAQ. This CDR3 region has 15 residues. Trimming shortened V by 10 bases and J by 5 bases, and 21 bases separated the two germline ends. CDR3 loop: CATAARGGADNEQFF. CDR3 sequence (DNA): TGTGCCACCGCAGCTAGGGGGGGGGCTGACAATGAGCAGTTCTTC. Drawing the rest from reference TRBV7-8 and TRBJ2-1, the complete variable domain is GAGVSQSPRYKVAKRGQDVALRCDPISGHVSLFWYQQALGQGPEFLTYFQNEAQLDKSGLPSDRFFAERPEGSVSTLKIQRTQQEDSAVYLCATAARGGADNEQFFGPGTRLTVL.

This clone has a handful of counts. The gene calls are TRBV12-5 and TRBJ2-3; D possibly corresponds to TRBD2 (5 bases). This CDR3 has 15 residues. V was pared by 4 bases and J by 5 bases, with 16 bases between. Germline V gene lookup returns CDR1 LGHNT and CDR2 FRNRAP. CDR3: CASGSRGSGGDTQYF. For the CDR3, the DNA is TGTGCTAGTGGTTCCCGCGGGTCGGGCGGAGATACGCAGTATTTT.

The CDR3 DNA reads TGTGCCACCAGTGGTGACAGGGAGACCCAGTACTTC. It specifies CATSGDRETQYF. The J gene is TRBJ2-5, the V gene TRBV24-1, with D possibly TRBD1 on 6 matching bases. V shed 5 bases and J shed 5 bases, with 8 bases lying between them. Per the germline V gene, CDR1 is KGHDR and CDR2 is SFDVKD. The CDR3 loop spans 12 amino acids.

The V call is TRBV28, the J call TRBJ2-7; the D is unclear. CDR1 and CDR2 (germline): MDHEN, SYDVKM. This CDR3 is 11 amino acids long. V lost 5 bases and J 7 bases, leaving 9 bases between the germline ends. The CDR3 loop is CASSINQEQYF. CDR3 nucleotide sequence: TGTGCCAGCAGTATTAACCAGGAGCAGTACTTC.

The chain couples TRBV27 to TRBJ2-1, with TRBD2 as a possible D gene (6 bases). CDR1 is MNHEY and CDR2 is SMNVEV in the germline V gene (reference sequence). With 5 bases removed from V and 3 bases from J, the gap between germline ends came to 17 bases. The CDR3 is made up of 16 amino acids. In DNA form, the CDR3 reads TGTGCCAGCAGTCCCTCGAGGAGGGGCAACTACAATGAGCAGTTCTTC. This gives the protein CASSPSRRGNYNEQFF.

J is TRBJ2-1 and V is TRBV20-1, with TRBD1 matching over 8 bases. The CDR3 is made up of 16 amino acids. Looked up from germline, CDR1 is DFQATT and CDR2 is SNEGSKA (reference sequence). V shed 3 bases and J 10 bases; nucleotides not matched to a gene: 17. CDR3 nucleotides: TGCAGTGCTAGTTCCCCGGGACAGGACCACCTTGAGGAGCAGTTCTTC. This sequence encodes CSASSPGQDHLEEQFF.

This sequence joins TRBV6-5 and TRBJ2-7; maybe TRBD1 (5 bases). Germline assignment: CDR1 MNHEY and CDR2 SVGAGI. The CDR3 covers 14 residues. Between the trimmed V and J ends, which lost 2 bases and 3 bases, there was a span of 11 bases. CDR3 region: CASSYERQGYEQYF. The CDR3 DNA follows: TGTGCCAGCAGTTACGAGAGGCAGGGCTACGAGCAGTACTTC.

The chain joins TRBV12-3 or TRBV12-4 to TRBJ1-1, with 8 nucleotides matching TRBD1. With V trimmed by 7 bases and J by 6 bases, 7 bases remained unmatched. The CDR3 is made up of 13 amino acids. DNA for the CDR3: TGTGCCAGCACCATGGACAGGGCCCCTGAAGCTTTCTTT. Translation: CASTMDRAPEAFF.

In its sample, this clone was seen once. The rearrangement joins TRBV28 to TRBJ2-7; D ambiguous. CDR3 length: 13 residues. V was cut by 3 bases and J by 2 bases, with 8 bases left in between. Per the germline V gene, CDR1 is MDHEN and CDR2 is SYDVKM. CDR3 residues: CASSLGSPYEQYF. In DNA form, the CDR3 reads TGTGCCAGCAGTTTGGGCAGTCCCTACGAGCAGTACTTC.

This sequence joins TRBV19 and TRBJ1-2, with D unclear. The germline V and J ends were trimmed by 4 bases and 5 bases, with 11 bases remaining between them. Germline loops: CDR1 LNHDA, CDR2 SQIVND (reference sequence). This CDR3 spans 13 amino acids. The CDR3 is CASSTQNFYGYTF. CDR3 DNA sequence: TGTGCCAGTAGTACACAGAACTTTTATGGCTACACCTTC.

The V gene is TRBV2, the J gene TRBJ2-2; D might be TRBD1 or TRBD2, each matching 6 bases. V was clipped by 8 bases and J by 4 bases, with 14 bases between them. Germline V gives CDR1 SNHLY, CDR2 FYNNEI. The CDR3 spans 14 residues. CDR3 region: CASCGGPATGELFF. CDR3 sequence (DNA): TGTGCCAGCTGTGGGGGGCCGGCCACCGGGGAGCTGTTTTTT.

The chain couples TRBV5-6 to TRBJ1-2, with no clear D. The CDR3 is made up of 13 amino acids. Trimming stripped 4 bases from V and 4 bases from J, with 11 bases between. Germline CDR1 reads SGHDT; CDR2 reads YYEEEE. This CDR3 is CASSTSSGYGYTF. CDR3 sequence (DNA): TGTGCCAGCAGCACATCTTCGGGCTATGGCTACACCTTC.

V and J are TRBV10-3 and TRBJ2-2; TRBD1 matches 10 bases. Germline assignment: CDR1 ENHRY and CDR2 SYGVKD. This CDR3 region has 14 residues. Trimming removed 10 bases from V and 7 bases from J; junction bases left unmatched: 9. CDR3 in amino acids: CATRPGTGDGELFF. In DNA form, the CDR3 reads TGTGCCACCCGTCCCGGGACAGGGGACGGGGAGCTGTTTTTT.

The chain is built from TRBV5-4 and TRBJ2-7, with a possible D match to TRBD2 (6 bases). V was trimmed by 3 bases and J by 0 bases, leaving 10 bases between them. Germline V CDR1 and CDR2: SGHNT, YYREEE (reference sequence). The CDR3 is 14 residues long. CDR3 DNA: TGTGCCAGCAGCTACATCGGGAGCTCCTACGAGCAGTACTTC. Protein sequence: CASSYIGSSYEQYF.

This clone has just a few counts. The chain links TRBV29-1 to TRBJ1-2, with TRBD1 matching over 8 bases. Germline V gene lookup returns CDR1 SQVTM and CDR2 ANQGSEA. The CDR3 spans 13 residues. The ends lost 6 bases at V and 7 bases at J; junction bases unmatched: 10. The CDR3 DNA reads as TGCAGCGTGTCGCCGGGGACAGGTTTTGGCTACACCTTC. Encoded protein: CSVSPGTGFGYTF.

The rearrangement links TRBV5-6 to TRBJ2-1; 8 bases are shared with TRBD2. Per the germline V gene, CDR1 is SGHDT and CDR2 is YYEEEE. Trimming removed 5 bases from V and 6 bases from J; junction bases left unmatched: 7. This CDR3 contains 14 residues. The CDR3 spells CASSTGTRSNEQFF. For the CDR3, the DNA is TGTGCCAGCAGTACCGGGACTAGGAGCAATGAGCAGTTCTTC.

The gene calls are TRBV7-8 and TRBJ2-7; no reliable D call. This CDR3 has 15 amino acids. Germline V lookup: CDR1 SGHVS, CDR2 FQNEAQ. Trimming removed 5 bases from V and 4 bases from J, with 18 bases in between. CDR3 sequence: CASSADTPRKYEQYF. The CDR3, as DNA: TGTGCCAGCAGCGCCGACACCCCAAGGAAGTACGAGCAGTACTTC.

This chain uses TRBV11-2 with TRBJ2-7, with D possibly being TRBD2 (6 bases). The V gene's germline CDR1 is SGHAT and CDR2 FQNNGV. V dropped 3 bases and J dropped 5 bases, with 14 bases sitting between them. The CDR3 runs to 14 residues. CDR3 region: CASSLGGGGNEQYF. The CDR3 DNA sequence: TGTGCCAGCAGCTTGGGGGGAGGCGGGAACGAGCAGTACTTC.